This paragraph covers one TCR beta chain sequence. This CDR3 is 15 amino acids long. Germline CDR1 is MNHEY and CDR2 is SMNVEV (reference sequence). V shed 3 bases and J shed 4 bases, with 10 bases lying between them. Data came from immunoSEQ multiplex PCR; TCRdb stores just in-frame clones and leaves some out. The table has some 82,000 clones, 75% to 85% seen once. The sample originates from a study of control samples from healthy donors and cancer patients. Sequencing used PBMCs. The chain employs TRBV27 and TRBJ1-6; no clear D gene. The sequence was collected from a man aged 55 to 69 with head and neck cancer. The CDR3 here is CASSFTQDYNSPLHF. As DNA, the CDR3 is TGTGCCAGCAGTTTTACGCAGGATTATAATTCACCCCTCCACTTT.